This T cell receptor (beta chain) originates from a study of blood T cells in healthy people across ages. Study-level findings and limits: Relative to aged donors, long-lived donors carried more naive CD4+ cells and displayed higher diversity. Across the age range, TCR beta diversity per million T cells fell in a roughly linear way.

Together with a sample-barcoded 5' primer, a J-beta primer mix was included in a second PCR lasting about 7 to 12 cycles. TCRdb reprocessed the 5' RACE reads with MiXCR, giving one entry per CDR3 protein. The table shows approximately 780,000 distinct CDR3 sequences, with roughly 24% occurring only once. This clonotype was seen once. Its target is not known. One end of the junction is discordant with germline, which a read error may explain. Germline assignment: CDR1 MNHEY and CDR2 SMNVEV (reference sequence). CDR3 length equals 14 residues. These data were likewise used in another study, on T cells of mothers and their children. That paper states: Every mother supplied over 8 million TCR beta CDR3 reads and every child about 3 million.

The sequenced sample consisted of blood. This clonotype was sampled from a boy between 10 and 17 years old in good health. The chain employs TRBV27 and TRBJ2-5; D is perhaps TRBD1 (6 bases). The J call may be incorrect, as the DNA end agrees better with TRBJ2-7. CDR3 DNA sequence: TGTACCAGCAGTCACCGGGACACTTCCTACGAGCAGTACTTC. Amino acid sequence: CTSSHRDTSYEQYF.